Listed below are T cell receptor beta chains from one sample, sequenced in a study of CD8+ T cells in alopecia areata. Produced via immunoSEQ multiplex PCR; TCRdb's table is partial and in-frame only. Of about 150,000 clones listed, roughly three fifths were seen once; the top ten hold under 7.5%. The material was CD4+ T cells sorted from blood, obtained at week 0. The receptor source for this set is a human donor with alopecia areata. CDR3s include the opening cysteine and the closing phenylalanine or tryptophan.

V: TRBV4-1; J: TRBJ1-2; CDR3: CASSQEGAGGDYGYTF
V: TRBV7-9; J: TRBJ1-2; CDR3: CASSRTPGHQQGYGYTF
V: TRBV5-1; J: TRBJ1-1; CDR3: CASSSTGITEAFF
V: TRBV7-2; J: TRBJ1-5; CDR3: CASSLALNQPQHF
V: TRBV6-5; J: TRBJ2-7; CDR3: CASSYSRPGGGYEQYF
V: TRBV2; J: TRBJ2-5; CDR3: CASSVEGAETQYF
V: TRBV29-1; J: TRBJ1-1; CDR3: CSVRDWGNTEAFF
V: TRBV23-1; J: TRBJ2-7; CDR3: CASSQSGTGDYEQYF
V: TRBV2; J: TRBJ1-2; CDR3: CASSEAQGAEGYTF
V: TRBV29-1; J: TRBJ2-5; CDR3: CSVNSGTTKETQYF
V: TRBV27; J: TRBJ1-5; CDR3: CASSDNGNQPQHF
V: TRBV5-6; J: TRBJ2-6; CDR3: CASSLQGRIGANVLTF
V: TRBV29-1; J: TRBJ2-7; CDR3: CSAAGTGSYEQYF
V: TRBV29-1; J: TRBJ1-4; CDR3: CSVARATGNEKLFF
V: TRBV30; J: TRBJ1-1; CDR3: CACEDREDTEAFF
V: TRBV6-1; J: TRBJ2-7; CDR3: CASSTLAGSYEQYF
V: TRBV29-1; J: TRBJ1-2; CDR3: CSVGLGRGPRGYTF
V: TRBV10-3; J: TRBJ2-5; CDR3: CAISEGATGVQETQYF
V: TRBV11-2; J: -; CDR3: CASSLRAGPYEQYF
V: TRBV4-2; J: TRBJ2-5; CDR3: CASSHGTSGQETQYF
V: TRBV29-1; J: TRBJ1-1; CDR3: CSVETLRQAEAFF
V: TRBV5-1; J: TRBJ2-3; CDR3: CASSLDQLSTDTQYF
V: TRBV27; J: TRBJ2-5; CDR3: CASSFRPGTSFGMETQYF
V: TRBV7-2; J: TRBJ2-4; CDR3: CASSPSGQINIQYF
V: TRBV29-1; J: TRBJ2-5; CDR3: CRPRETQYF
V: TRBV5-1; J: TRBJ1-1; CDR3: CASSPRQGQMNTEAFF
V: TRBV7-8; J: TRBJ2-3; CDR3: CASSYLGRSTTTDTQYF
V: TRBV7-2; J: TRBJ1-4; CDR3: CASSLVTGPNEKLFF
V: TRBV5-1; J: TRBJ1-3; CDR3: CASRPDSSGNTIYF
V: TRBV7-9; J: TRBJ2-5; CDR3: CASSFDVVPEQETQYF
V: TRBV5-6; J: TRBJ2-7; CDR3: CASSLRTSGDPKQYF
V: TRBV5-8; J: TRBJ2-1; CDR3: CASSSGDSSYNEQFF
V: TRBV4-1; J: TRBJ1-6; CDR3: CASSQDGGQRNSPLHF
V: TRBV5-1; J: TRBJ2-3; CDR3: CASGTGASGDTQYF
V: TRBV27; J: TRBJ2-1; CDR3: CASSSLEGLEQFF
V: TRBV30; J: TRBJ2-1; CDR3: CARITSGRQGSYNEQFF
V: TRBV7-9; J: TRBJ2-1; CDR3: CASSPKTSGAYNEQFF